These 32 T cell receptor beta chains came from one sample sequenced in a study of cytomegalovirus exposure and HLA in healthy donors. With 60 Vbeta and 13 Jbeta primers, the PCR was carried out. Only in-frame clones appear in the TCRdb table, and some are missing; sequencing was by immunoSEQ multiplex PCR. The table gives about 48,000 clones; the top ten clones make up about 6.1% of it. The sequencing input was PBMCs. The source of these receptors is a male donor in good health and CMV-seropositive.

The V call is TRBV7-9, the J call TRBJ2-7; 8 nucleotides line up with TRBD1. The CDR3 has 14 residues. Per germline, CDR1 SEHNR and CDR2 FQNEAQ (reference sequence). V shed 6 bases and J 1 base; nucleotides not matched to a gene: 5. In DNA, the CDR3 is TGTGCCAGCAGACCCCGACAGGGGTCCTACGAGCAGTACTTC. It specifies CASRPRQGSYEQYF.

The chain is built from TRBV10-3 and TRBJ1-1; TRBD1 might be the D (5 bases). Looked up from germline, CDR1 is ENHRY and CDR2 is SYGVKD. V was cut by 3 bases and J by 3 bases, with 14 bases left in between. This CDR3 contains 15 residues. In nucleotides, the CDR3 is TGTGCCATCAGTGACGCAGGGTTGGGTTACACTGAAGCTTTCTTT. Translating it yields CAISDAGLGYTEAFF.

The chain is built from TRBV5-1 and TRBJ2-5; TRBD2 matches at 10 bases. The DNA end is a closer match to TRBJ2-7, so the J assignment may be wrong. The CDR3 is 14 amino acids. In germline, CDR1 is SGHRS, CDR2 YFSETQ. CDR3 residues: CASSDPGLASEQYF. In DNA form, the CDR3 reads TGCGCCAGCAGCGATCCGGGACTAGCGAGCGAGCAGTACTTC.

V usage is TRBV4-2 and J usage is TRBJ2-3; 8 bases agree with TRBD2. In germline, CDR1 is LGHNA, CDR2 YNFKEQ. V shed 0 bases, J shed 2 bases, and the junction held 13 bases outside the gene matches. There are 19 residues in the CDR3. CDR3 amino acids: CASSQDRVSRGGNTDTQYF. The CDR3 DNA reads as TGTGCCAGCAGCCAAGATAGGGTTTCTCGGGGGGGGAACACAGATACGCAGTATTTT.

The rearrangement joins TRBV9 to TRBJ1-1, with D perhaps TRBD1 (6 bases). The CDR3 totals 14 residues. Trimming removed 5 bases from V and 1 base from J, with 12 bases in between. The germline gives CDR1 SGDLS, CDR2 YYNGEE. The CDR3 sequence: CASSITGQNTEAFF. The CDR3 DNA reads as TGTGCCAGCAGTATAACAGGGCAGAACACTGAAGCTTTCTTT.

The V gene is TRBV9, the J gene TRBJ2-3; 8 positions agree with TRBD2. The germline V gene encodes CDR1 SGDLS and CDR2 YYNGEE. With V trimmed by 2 bases and J by 5 bases, 7 bases remained unmatched. This CDR3 has 15 amino acids. The CDR3 protein is CASSVGGAGIDTQYF. Written as DNA, the CDR3 is TGTGCCAGCAGCGTCGGGGGGGCCGGGATAGATACGCAGTATTTT.

The chain uses TRBV7-9 and TRBJ2-5, with TRBD1 identical over 9 bases. Per the germline V gene, CDR1 is SEHNR and CDR2 is FQNEAQ (reference sequence). V was pared by 4 bases and J by 11 bases, with 11 bases of the junction left unmatched. The CDR3 covers 14 residues. CDR3: CASSSRDRVWEQYF. The CDR3 region has the DNA TGTGCCAGCAGCTCACGGGACAGGGTGTGGGAGCAGTACTTC.

The chain uses TRBV7-9 and TRBJ2-7; D might be TRBD1 (6 bases). The CDR3 consists of 12 residues. Germline values: CDR1 SEHNR, CDR2 FQNEAQ (reference sequence). Trimming cost V 5 bases and J 4 bases, with 9 bases left between them. The CDR3 DNA sequence: TGTGCCAGCAGCCTCGGACAGTACGAGCAGTACTTC. This gives the protein CASSLGQYEQYF.

The V call is TRBV30, the J call TRBJ2-1; 7 positions agree with TRBD1. Germline CDR1 and CDR2: GTSNPN and SVGIG (reference sequence). CDR3 length: 14 residues. J gave up 0 bases and V 7 bases, and 6 bases lay outside the gene matches. CDR3 sequence reads: CASYGDSSYNEQFF. Written as DNA, the CDR3 is TGTGCCTCGTATGGGGACAGCTCCTACAATGAGCAGTTCTTC. The full variable domain, rest sourced from reference TRBV30 and TRBJ2-1, is SQTIHQWPATLVQPVGSPLSLECTVEGTSNPNLYWYRQAAGRGLQLLFYSVGIGQISSEVPQNLSASRPQDRQFILSSKKLLLSDSGFYLCASYGDSSYNEQFFGPGTRLTVL.

The chain carries TRBV11-2 and TRBJ2-7, with 10 bases identical to TRBD2. CDR1 SGHAT and CDR2 FQNNGV come from the germline V gene. The CDR3 has 15 amino acids. With 5 bases clipped from V and 5 bases from J, the junction kept 9 bases outside the gene matches. The CDR3 sequence is CASSHKSGGADEQYF. Written as DNA, the CDR3 is TGTGCCAGCAGCCATAAGAGCGGGGGGGCCGACGAGCAGTACTTC.

This clone ranks as medium-sized in terms of frequency. The chain is built from TRBV9 and TRBJ1-2; unclear D gene. The V end was cut by 4 bases, the J end by 3 bases, with 7 bases between. CDR1 is SGDLS and CDR2 is YYNGEE in the germline V gene. The CDR3 spans 12 residues. CDR3 residues: CASSLGDYGYTF. DNA for the CDR3: TGTGCCAGCAGCCTCGGGGACTATGGCTACACCTTC.

The chain carries TRBV4-1 and TRBJ1-5; possible D gene TRBD1, 5 bases. Germline V gene lookup returns CDR1 MGHRA and CDR2 YSYEKL. CDR3 size: 16 residues. Between the trimmed V and J ends, which lost 1 base and 7 bases, there was a span of 17 bases. CDR3 coding DNA: TGCGCCAGCAGCCAAGGGGGGGGTCCGGCCCGCCAGCCCCAGCATTTT. Translation: CASSQGGGPARQPQHF.

The V call is TRBV4-3, the J call TRBJ1-3; TRBD1 is a possible D gene (6 bases). CDR1 is LGHNA, CDR2 YSLEER, per germline. CDR3 length equals 21 residues. V was pared by 3 bases and J by 0 bases, with 27 bases between. CDR3 sequence: CASSQGAVGRGLRVSGNTIYF. CDR3 nucleotides: TGCGCCAGCAGCCAGGGGGCAGTTGGAAGGGGCCTCAGGGTCTCTGGAAACACCATATATTTT.

The chain couples TRBV5-6 to TRBJ1-2; D unclear. Germline assignment: CDR1 SGHDT and CDR2 YYEEEE. Trimming pared 2 bases from V and 0 bases from J, leaving 8 bases between. CDR3 length equals 14 residues. This CDR3 reads CASSFGFANYGYTF. DNA of the CDR3: TGTGCCAGCAGCTTCGGTTTCGCTAACTATGGCTACACCTTC.

The chain uses TRBV15 and TRBJ2-7, with 9 bases that match TRBD1. The germline V gene has CDR1 LNHNV and CDR2 YYDKDF (reference sequence). The CDR3 sequence is 15 residues long. With 1 base clipped from V and 2 bases from J, the junction kept 3 bases outside the gene matches. The CDR3 DNA is TGTGCCACCAGCAGAGGGACAGGGGCGACCTACGAGCAGTACTTC. Its protein product is CATSRGTGATYEQYF.

The gene calls are TRBV10-1 and TRBJ2-7; D is possibly TRBD2 (5 bases). V was cut by 6 bases and J by 3 bases, with 9 bases left in between. Per the germline V gene, CDR1 is WNHNN and CDR2 is SYGVQD (reference sequence). This CDR3 has 12 residues. The CDR3 is CASRVDYYEQYF. DNA of the CDR3: TGCGCCAGCAGGGTAGACTACTACGAGCAGTACTTC.

The chain carries TRBV2 and TRBJ2-5; D not certain. Trimming removed 4 bases at V and 5 bases at J, with 17 bases between. This CDR3 contains 15 residues. Germline values: CDR1 SNHLY, CDR2 FYNNEI. Written as DNA, the CDR3 is TGTGCCAGCAGTGGCGCCTGGCCCGAGAGGGAGACCCAGTACTTC. This translates into CASSGAWPERETQYF.

The chain is built from TRBV5-6 and TRBJ2-7; D is unclear. V shed 2 bases and J shed 7 bases, with 16 bases lying between them. Germline lookup yields CDR1 SGHDT and CDR2 YYEEEE. The CDR3 extends over 14 amino acids. The CDR3 DNA reads TGTGCCAGCAGCTTTGGAGACTCAGCGCGGGAGCAGTACTTC. Translated, it gives CASSFGDSAREQYF.

This rearrangement joins TRBV18 to TRBJ2-7; 8 bases match TRBD1. V was pared by 6 bases and J by 0 bases, with 7 bases of the junction left unmatched. This CDR3 spans 15 amino acids. The germline V gene encodes CDR1 KGHSH and CDR2 LQKENI. The chain's CDR3 is CASSPGTGSSYEQYF. CDR3 sequence (DNA): TGTGCCAGCTCGCCAGGGACAGGAAGCTCCTACGAGCAGTACTTC.

The gene calls are TRBV9 and TRBJ2-3, with 12 bases that match TRBD2. Germline values: CDR1 SGDLS, CDR2 YYNGEE. Trimming at V came to 3 bases and at J to 1 base, leaving 9 bases not matched to a gene. CDR3 length: 18 amino acids. The CDR3 nucleotides are TGTGCCAGCAGCGACCGACTAGCGGGGGACGAGGGCACAGATACGCAGTATTTT. Protein: CASSDRLAGDEGTDTQYF.

The chain combines TRBV6-5 with TRBJ2-5; 9 bases are shared with TRBD1. Germline CDR1 MNHEY, CDR2 SVGAGI. The CDR3 extends over 15 amino acids. Germline trimming cut 0 bases from V and 5 bases from J; bases unmatched to any gene: 4. The CDR3 DNA is TGTGCCAGCAGTTACTCAACAGGGGGCTGGGAGACCCAGTACTTC. Residues: CASSYSTGGWETQYF.

The rearrangement links TRBV29-1 to TRBJ1-2, with TRBD1 identical over 9 bases. The germline CDR1 and CDR2 sequences are SQVTM and ANQGSEA. After removal of 3 bases from V and 6 bases from J, the junction contained 2 bases not matched to a gene. The CDR3 runs to 12 residues. CDR3 nucleotide sequence: TGCAGCGTTGAGGACAGGGGTGATGGCTACACCTTC. Residues: CSVEDRGDGYTF.

V usage is TRBV6-6 and J usage is TRBJ2-5, with 7 positions matching TRBD2. Germline values: CDR1 MNHNY, CDR2 SVGAGI (reference sequence). CDR3 length: 15 residues. V lost 2 bases and J lost 2; bases outside the gene matches: 5. The CDR3 reads CASSYGLAEQETQYF. The CDR3 nucleotides read TGTGCCAGCAGTTACGGGCTAGCGGAGCAAGAGACCCAGTACTTC.

CDR3 in DNA: TGTGCCAGCAGTTTTCAAGGCGGGAGCACAGATACGCAGTATTTT. Residues: CASSFQGGSTDTQYF. The chain carries TRBV27 and TRBJ2-3; perhaps TRBD2 as D (5 bases). CDR1 and CDR2 from the germline V gene are MNHEY and SMNVEV (reference sequence). The CDR3 is 15 amino acids. Trimming pared 3 bases from V and 0 bases from J, leaving 10 bases between.

The chain recombines TRBV6-5 with TRBJ1-2, with D maybe TRBD1 (5 bases). V gave up 0 bases and J gave up 1 base, with 6 bases separating them. CDR3 length: 14 amino acids. Germline CDR1 MNHEY, CDR2 SVGAGI. As DNA, the CDR3 is TGTGCCAGCAGTTACTCCAGGGATAACTATGGCTACACCTTC. It encodes CASSYSRDNYGYTF.

The rearrangement joins TRBV7-9 to TRBJ2-3; 10 bases are shared with TRBD1. The CDR3 runs 15 residues. Trimming cost V 4 bases and J 8 bases; bases outside gene matches: 9. Germline values: CDR1 SEHNR, CDR2 FQNEAQ (reference sequence). CDR3 in amino acids: CASSSGTGAGGTQYF. The CDR3, as DNA: TGTGCCAGCAGCTCCGGGACAGGGGCGGGTGGTACGCAGTATTTT.

The V call is TRBV7-2, the J call TRBJ1-2; a possible D gene is TRBD1 (5 bases). With 0 bases removed from V and 8 bases from J, the gap between germline ends came to 16 bases. CDR3 length: 15 amino acids. The germline V gene encodes CDR1 SGHTA and CDR2 FQGNSA. This CDR3 reads CASSLAGWGREGYTF. For the CDR3, the DNA is TGTGCCAGCAGCTTAGCGGGATGGGGCAGGGAAGGCTACACCTTC.

The chain has TRBV18 and TRBJ2-7; 8 bases align to TRBD2. CDR1 is KGHSH and CDR2 is LQKENI in the germline V gene. After removal of 3 bases from V and 0 bases from J, the junction contained 4 bases not matched to a gene. The CDR3 length is 15 residues. The CDR3: CASSPRGGSSYEQYF. The CDR3 nucleotides read TGTGCCAGCTCACCGCGCGGGGGGAGCTCCTACGAGCAGTACTTC.

This sequence joins TRBV6-1 and TRBJ2-3; 11 bases line up with TRBD2. Germline V lookup: CDR1 MNHNS, CDR2 SASEGT. The CDR3 consists of 19 residues. With V trimmed by 3 bases and J by 2 bases, 13 bases remained unmatched. CDR3 sequence reads: CASSEGLADDYQLTDTQYF. For the CDR3, the DNA is TGTGCCAGCAGTGAGGGACTAGCGGACGATTACCAACTCACAGATACGCAGTATTTT.

The chain employs TRBV7-6 and TRBJ1-1; D unresolved. The germline CDR1 and CDR2 sequences are SGHVS and FNYEAQ. The CDR3 loop spans 12 amino acids. Trimming left V 5 bases short and J 5 bases short, with 9 bases between. CDR3 region: CASSLLGTEAFF. CDR3 coding DNA: TGTGCCAGCAGCCTGCTCGGGACTGAAGCTTTCTTT.

The rearrangement joins TRBV23-1 to TRBJ1-2; weak D call: TRBD1 (5 bases). TRBV23-1 falls under the ORF class, with uncertain function. Trimming pared 6 bases from V and 6 bases from J, leaving 8 bases between. This CDR3 is 11 amino acids long. The CDR3 loop reads CASRGGDGYTF. For the CDR3, the DNA is TGCGCCAGCAGAGGAGGGGATGGCTACACCTTC.

To note about this clone: Other DNA sequences in the same sample also yield this CDR3. The rearrangement links TRBV7-9 to TRBJ1-4; unclear D gene. Germline loops: CDR1 SEHNR, CDR2 FQNEAQ (reference sequence). Trimming took 1 base from V and 8 from J, leaving 5 bases between them. This CDR3 has 12 amino acids. The CDR3 DNA reads TGTGCCAGCAGCTTAGTGGCAGAAAAACTGTTTTTT. Translating it yields CASSLVAEKLFF.